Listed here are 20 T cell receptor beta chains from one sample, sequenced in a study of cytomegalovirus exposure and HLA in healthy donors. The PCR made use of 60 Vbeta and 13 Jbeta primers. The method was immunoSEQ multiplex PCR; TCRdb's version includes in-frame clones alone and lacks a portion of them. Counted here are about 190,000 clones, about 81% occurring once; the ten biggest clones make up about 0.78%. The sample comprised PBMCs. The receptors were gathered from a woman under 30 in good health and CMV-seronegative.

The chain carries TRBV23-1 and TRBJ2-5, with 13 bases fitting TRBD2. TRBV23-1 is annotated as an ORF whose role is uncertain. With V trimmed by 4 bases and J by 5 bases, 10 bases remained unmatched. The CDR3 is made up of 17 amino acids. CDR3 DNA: TGCGCCAGCAGTCGCACCCGGACTAGCGGGAGCGAGGAGACCCAGTACTTC. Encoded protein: CASSRTRTSGSEETQYF.

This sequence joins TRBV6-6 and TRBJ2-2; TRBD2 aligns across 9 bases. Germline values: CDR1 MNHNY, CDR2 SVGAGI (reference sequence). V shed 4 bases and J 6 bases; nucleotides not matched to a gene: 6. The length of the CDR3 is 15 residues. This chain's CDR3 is CASSWGGGAPGELFF. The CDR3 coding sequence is TGTGCCAGCAGTTGGGGCGGGGGGGCCCCCGGGGAGCTGTTTTTT.

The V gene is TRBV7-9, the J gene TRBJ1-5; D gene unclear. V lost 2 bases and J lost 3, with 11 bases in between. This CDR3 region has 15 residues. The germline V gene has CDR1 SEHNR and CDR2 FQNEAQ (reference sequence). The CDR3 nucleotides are TGTGCCAGCAGCTTATCTGACTCCTTCAATCAGCCCCAGCATTTT. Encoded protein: CASSLSDSFNQPQHF.

The CDR3: CASSQGSSYEQYF. The CDR3 nucleotides are TGTGCCAGCAGTCAAGGGAGTTCCTACGAGCAGTACTTC. The rearrangement joins TRBV28 to TRBJ2-7; tentative D call: TRBD2 (5 bases). V lost 5 bases and J 1 base, leaving 9 bases between the germline ends. The CDR3 is made up of 13 amino acids. Germline lookup yields CDR1 MDHEN and CDR2 SYDVKM.

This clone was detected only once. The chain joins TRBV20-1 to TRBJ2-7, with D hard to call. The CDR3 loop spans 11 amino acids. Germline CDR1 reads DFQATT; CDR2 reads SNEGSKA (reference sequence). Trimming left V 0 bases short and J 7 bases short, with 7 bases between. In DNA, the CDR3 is TGCAGTGCTAGAGATGCGTTAGAGCAGTACTTC. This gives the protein CSARDALEQYF.

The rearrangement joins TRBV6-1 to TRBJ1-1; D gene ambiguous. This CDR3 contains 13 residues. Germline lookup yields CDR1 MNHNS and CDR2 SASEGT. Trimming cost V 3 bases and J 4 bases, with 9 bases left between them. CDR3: CASSEGPGTEAFF. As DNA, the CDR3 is TGTGCCAGCAGTGAGGGTCCGGGCACTGAAGCTTTCTTT.

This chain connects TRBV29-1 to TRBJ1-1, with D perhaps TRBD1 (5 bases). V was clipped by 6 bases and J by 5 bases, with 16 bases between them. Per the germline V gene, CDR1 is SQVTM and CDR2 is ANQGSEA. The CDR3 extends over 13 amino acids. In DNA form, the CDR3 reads TGCAGCGTCGGGGAGGGGAGGGAGACTGAAGCTTTCTTT. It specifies CSVGEGRETEAFF.

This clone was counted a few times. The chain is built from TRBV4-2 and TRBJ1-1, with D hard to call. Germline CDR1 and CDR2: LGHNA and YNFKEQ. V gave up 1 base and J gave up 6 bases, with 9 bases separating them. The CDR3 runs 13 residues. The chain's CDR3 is CASSQGQIPEAFF. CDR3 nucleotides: TGTGCCAGCAGCCAAGGTCAAATCCCTGAAGCTTTCTTT.

The CDR3 sequence: CSAMGQGKNSDTQYF. As DNA, the CDR3 is TGCAGCGCAATGGGACAGGGTAAAAACTCAGATACGCAGTATTTT. The chain links TRBV29-1 to TRBJ2-3, with 9 bases lining up with TRBD1. The CDR3 covers 15 residues. Per germline, CDR1 SQVTM and CDR2 ANQGSEA. The J segment lost 4 bases and the V segment lost 7 bases, leaving 12 bases of the junction unmatched.

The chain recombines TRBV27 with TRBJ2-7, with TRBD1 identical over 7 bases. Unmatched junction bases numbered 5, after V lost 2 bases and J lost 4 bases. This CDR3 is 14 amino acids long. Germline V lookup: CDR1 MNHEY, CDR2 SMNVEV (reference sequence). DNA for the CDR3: TGTGCCAGCAGTTTAAGAGGACAGGCTTACGAGCAGTACTTC. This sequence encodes CASSLRGQAYEQYF.

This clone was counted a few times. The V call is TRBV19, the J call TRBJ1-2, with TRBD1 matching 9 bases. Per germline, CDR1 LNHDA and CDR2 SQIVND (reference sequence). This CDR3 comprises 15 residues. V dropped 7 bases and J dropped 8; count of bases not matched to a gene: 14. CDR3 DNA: TGTGCCAGTAAGGAACAGGGGGCAATCCGGATAGGCTACACCTTC. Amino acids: CASKEQGAIRIGYTF.

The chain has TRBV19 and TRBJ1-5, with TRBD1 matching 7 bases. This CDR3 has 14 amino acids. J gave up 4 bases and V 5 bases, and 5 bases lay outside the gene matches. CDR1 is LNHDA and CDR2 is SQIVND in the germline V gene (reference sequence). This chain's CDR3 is CASSVSTGNQPQHF. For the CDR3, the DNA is TGTGCCAGTAGTGTGTCGACAGGGAATCAGCCCCAGCATTTT.

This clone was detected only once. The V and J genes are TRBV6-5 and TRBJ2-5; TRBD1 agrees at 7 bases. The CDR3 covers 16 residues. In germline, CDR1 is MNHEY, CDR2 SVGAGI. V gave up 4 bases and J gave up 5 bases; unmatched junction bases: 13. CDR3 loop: CASSSLPDRAKETQYF. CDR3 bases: TGTGCCAGCAGTTCCCTCCCAGACAGGGCTAAGGAGACCCAGTACTTC.

The CDR3, as DNA: TGTGCCAGCAGCCAAATTGGAGGAGATACGCAGTATTTT. Its protein product is CASSQIGGDTQYF. The chain recombines TRBV14 with TRBJ2-3; D is perhaps TRBD2 (5 bases). CDR3 size: 13 residues. CDR1 and CDR2 from the germline V gene are SGHDN and FVKESK. V was shortened by 2 bases and J by 5 bases, with 8 bases between the two germline ends.

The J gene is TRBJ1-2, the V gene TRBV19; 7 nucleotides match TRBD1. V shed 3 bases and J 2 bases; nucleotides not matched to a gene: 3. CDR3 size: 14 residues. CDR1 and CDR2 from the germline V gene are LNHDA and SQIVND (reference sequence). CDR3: CASSMGTVNYGYTF. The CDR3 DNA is TGTGCCAGTAGTATGGGGACAGTAAACTATGGCTACACCTTC.

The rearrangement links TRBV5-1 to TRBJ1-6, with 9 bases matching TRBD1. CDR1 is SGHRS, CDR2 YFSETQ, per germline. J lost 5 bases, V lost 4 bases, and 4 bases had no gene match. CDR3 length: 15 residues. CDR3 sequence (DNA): TGCGCCAGCAGCGTCCGGGACAGGGATAATTCACCCCTCCACTTT. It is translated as CASSVRDRDNSPLHF.

This CDR3 is CASSLASDYGYTF. The CDR3 bases are TGTGCCAGCAGCTTGGCCTCAGACTATGGCTACACCTTC. V is TRBV5-4 and J is TRBJ1-2, with no clear D. Trimming pared 0 bases from V and 3 bases from J, leaving 6 bases between. Germline V lookup: CDR1 SGHNT, CDR2 YYREEE (reference sequence). This CDR3 is built from 13 residues.

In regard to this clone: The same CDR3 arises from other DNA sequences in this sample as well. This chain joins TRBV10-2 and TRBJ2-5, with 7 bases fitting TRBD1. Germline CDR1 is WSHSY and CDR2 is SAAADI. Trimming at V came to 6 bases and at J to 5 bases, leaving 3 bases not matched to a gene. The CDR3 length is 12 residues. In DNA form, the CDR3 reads TGCGCCAGCAGCGAGACAGGGGAGACCCAGTACTTC. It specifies CASSETGETQYF.

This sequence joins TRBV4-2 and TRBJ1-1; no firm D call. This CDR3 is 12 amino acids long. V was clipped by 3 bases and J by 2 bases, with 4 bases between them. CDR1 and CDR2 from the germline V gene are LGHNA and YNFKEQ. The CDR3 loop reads CASSQTNTEAFF. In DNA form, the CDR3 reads TGTGCCAGCAGCCAGACAAACACTGAAGCTTTCTTT.

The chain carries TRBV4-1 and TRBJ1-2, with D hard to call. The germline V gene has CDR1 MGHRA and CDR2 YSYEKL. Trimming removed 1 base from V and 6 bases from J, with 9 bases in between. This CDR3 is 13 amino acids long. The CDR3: CASSQGSGDGYTF. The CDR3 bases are TGCGCCAGCAGCCAAGGCAGCGGGGATGGCTACACCTTC.